What follows are 18 T cell receptor beta chains derived from one specimen sequenced in a study of shared clonotypes between healthy human individuals. The table came from immunoSEQ multiplex PCR; TCRdb's copy has only in-frame clones and leaves some out. The sample shows 550,000 to 600,000 clones, roughly four fifths of them seen only once. Specimen: PBMCs. The source of these receptors is a woman in her forties in good health. Some clones in this sample may be carry-over from other donors' samples.

This clone was observed a single time. V gene TRBV4-2 combines with J gene TRBJ2-7; a possible D gene is TRBD2 (6 bases). CDR1 and CDR2 from the germline V gene are LGHNA and YNFKEQ. The V end was cut by 5 bases, the J end by 0 bases, with 14 bases between. This CDR3 has 15 residues. In nucleotides, the CDR3 is TGTGCCAGCAGCTTAGGCGGGGCGAGCTCCTACGAGCAGTACTTC. The encoded protein is CASSLGGASSYEQYF.

This clone was observed a handful of times. This same CDR3 is encoded by further DNA sequences in the sample. This chain connects TRBV29-1 to TRBJ1-1; tentative D call: TRBD1 (5 bases). Germline CDR1 SQVTM, CDR2 ANQGSEA. Trimming pared 7 bases from V and 0 bases from J, leaving 12 bases between. The CDR3 length is 13 residues. The CDR3 spells CSGAGQLNTEAFF. CDR3 DNA: TGCAGCGGGGCAGGGCAGTTGAACACTGAAGCTTTCTTT.

This chain joins TRBV14 and TRBJ2-1, with TRBD1 as a possible D gene (5 bases). CDR1 and CDR2 from the germline V gene are SGHDN and FVKESK. The ends were cut back, 3 bases at V and 0 bases at J, with 9 bases in the middle. This CDR3 spans 15 amino acids. CDR3 protein: CASSQRQFSYNEQFF. CDR3 nucleotide sequence: TGTGCCAGCAGCCAGAGACAGTTCTCCTACAATGAGCAGTTCTTC. The full variable domain, its missing parts supplied by reference TRBV14 and TRBJ2-1, is EAGVTQFPSHSVIEKGQTVTLRCDPISGHDNLYWYRRVMGKEIKFLLHFVKESKQDESGMPNNRFLAERTGGTYSTLKVQPAELEDSGVYFCASSQRQFSYNEQFFGPGTRLTVL.

This chain connects TRBV30 to TRBJ2-7, with 8 bases fitting TRBD1. The trim removed 5 bases at V and 1 base at J, leaving 7 bases unmatched. The CDR3 is 14 residues long. CDR1 and CDR2 (germline): GTSNPN, SVGIG (reference sequence). The DNA of the CDR3 is TGTGCCTGGGGACCCGGGACAGGATCCTACGAGCAGTACTTC. The encoded protein is CAWGPGTGSYEQYF.

This chain links TRBV28 with TRBJ2-2; 8 bases are shared with TRBD2. The germline V gene encodes CDR1 MDHEN and CDR2 SYDVKM. The CDR3 totals 16 residues. V lost 2 bases and J lost 5; bases outside the gene matches: 7. CDR3 nucleotide sequence: TGTGCCAGCAGTTTAACGGGAGGGCTGAAAACCGGGGAGCTGTTTTTT. It specifies CASSLTGGLKTGELFF.

This clone is a singleton in its sample. The rearrangement joins TRBV2 to TRBJ2-7; 9 positions agree with TRBD2. Trimming removed 2 bases from V and 0 bases from J; junction bases left unmatched: 14. The germline CDR1 and CDR2 sequences are SNHLY and FYNNEI. The length of the CDR3 is 19 residues. The CDR3 sequence is CASSETNPAGLATSYEQYF. In DNA form, the CDR3 reads TGTGCCAGCAGTGAAACGAATCCGGCAGGACTAGCGACCTCCTACGAGCAGTACTTC.

The rearrangement links TRBV6-5 to TRBJ1-2; a weak D match, TRBD1 (6 bases). The CDR3 contains 13 residues. Trimming stripped 6 bases from V and 6 bases from J, with 14 bases between. Germline V gene data show CDR1 as MNHEY and CDR2 as SVGAGI. The CDR3 loop reads CASRTTGQDGYTF. The DNA of the CDR3 is TGTGCCAGCAGGACTACAGGGCAAGATGGCTACACCTTC.

J is TRBJ2-6 and V is TRBV18; a weak D match, TRBD2 (5 bases). The CDR3 has 16 amino acids. Germline V lookup: CDR1 KGHSH, CDR2 LQKENI. Trimming took off 3 bases at V and 2 bases at J, with 11 bases between the two ends. CDR3 protein: CASSPVWETGANVLTF. The CDR3 nucleotides read TGTGCCAGCTCACCGGTCTGGGAGACTGGGGCCAACGTCCTGACTTTC. The full variable domain, rest sourced from reference TRBV18 and TRBJ2-6, is NAGVMQNPRHLVRRRGQEARLRCSPMKGHSHVYWYRQLPEEGLKFMVYLQKENIIDESGMPKERFSAEFPKEGPSILRIQQVVRGDSAAYFCASSPVWETGANVLTFGAGSRLTVL.

V and J are TRBV5-5 and TRBJ2-1, with D possibly being TRBD2 (6 bases). V was trimmed by 2 bases and J by 4 bases, leaving 13 bases between them. This CDR3 has 15 residues. Germline V gives CDR1 SGHKS, CDR2 YYEKEE (reference sequence). The CDR3 DNA reads as TGTGCCAGCAGCTTAACGGGAGAGGCGTACAATGAGCAGTTCTTC. Its protein is CASSLTGEAYNEQFF. The whole variable domain, filled in from reference TRBV5-5 and TRBJ2-1, reads DAGVTQSPTHLIKTRGQQVTLRCSPISGHKSVSWYQQVLGQGPQFIFQYYEKEERGRGNFPDRFSARQFPNYSSELNVNALLLGDSALYLCASSLTGEAYNEQFFGPGTRLTVL.

The rearrangement links TRBV6-5 to TRBJ2-7, with D perhaps TRBD2 (5 bases). Trimming took 5 bases from V and 0 from J, leaving 14 bases between them. This CDR3 comprises 15 residues. The germline V gene has CDR1 MNHEY and CDR2 SVGAGI. CDR3 sequence reads: CASSLGGPSSYEQYF. The CDR3 bases are TGTGCCAGCAGTCTAGGCGGGCCGAGCTCCTACGAGCAGTACTTC.

The chain employs TRBV18 and TRBJ2-1, with TRBD2 matching over 10 bases. The V segment lost 3 bases and the J segment 8 bases; nucleotides outside the gene matches: 7. The length of the CDR3 is 15 residues. Germline CDR1 reads KGHSH; CDR2 reads LQKENI. CDR3 sequence (DNA): TGTGCCAGCTCACCGGCTAGCGGGAGTAACCATGAGCAGTTCTTC. This codes for CASSPASGSNHEQFF.

The chain couples TRBV7-9 to TRBJ2-5; weak D call: TRBD1 (6 bases). The closer fit of TRBJ2-7 to the DNA end suggests the J call may be wrong. The CDR3 is 15 amino acids. The germline V gene encodes CDR1 SEHNR and CDR2 FQNEAQ (reference sequence). The CDR3 sequence is CASSAPGTLAYEQYF. CDR3 in DNA: TGTGCCAGCAGCGCCCCCGGGACACTAGCCTACGAGCAGTACTTC.

This clone was counted a single time. The same CDR3 also results from other DNA sequences found in this sample. DNA of the CDR3: TGTGCCAGCTCAGGGTCGGGAAACACCATATATTTT. Translated: CASSGSGNTIYF. The chain uses TRBV18 and TRBJ1-3; D remains unclear. The CDR3 is 12 residues long. Germline lookup yields CDR1 KGHSH and CDR2 LQKENI. The germline V and J ends were trimmed by 5 bases and 4 bases, with 6 bases remaining between them.

The chain has TRBV7-2 and TRBJ2-7; 11 bases align to TRBD1. After removal of 5 bases from V and 2 bases from J, the junction contained 17 bases not matched to a gene. The CDR3 is 19 residues long. The germline CDR1 and CDR2 sequences are SGHTA and FQGNSA. The CDR3 loop is CASSPYGTGGTYAAYEQYF. The CDR3 DNA follows: TGTGCCAGCAGCCCCTACGGGACAGGGGGGACGTATGCGGCCTACGAGCAGTACTTC.

The gene calls are TRBV7-2 and TRBJ2-2; D is perhaps TRBD2 (6 bases). The CDR3 runs to 18 residues. Germline V lookup: CDR1 SGHTA, CDR2 FQGNSA. V dropped 5 bases and J dropped 5 bases, with 24 bases sitting between them. The CDR3 region is CASSPRAGGNSRTGELFF. CDR3 in DNA: TGTGCCAGCAGCCCCCGTGCTGGAGGGAACTCTAGAACCGGGGAGCTGTTTTTT.

As regards this clone: The sample has other DNA sequences that encode this CDR3 too. This chain joins TRBV18 and TRBJ2-1, with TRBD2 as a possible D gene (5 bases). Germline CDR1 is KGHSH and CDR2 is LQKENI. The CDR3 spans 13 residues. Trimming removed 3 bases from V and 6 bases from J, with 9 bases in between. The DNA for the CDR3 is TGTGCCAGCTCACCCACTAGTGGCAATGAGCAGTTCTTC. Residues: CASSPTSGNEQFF. Full variable domain (rest looked up from reference TRBV18 and TRBJ2-1): NAGVMQNPRHLVRRRGQEARLRCSPMKGHSHVYWYRQLPEEGLKFMVYLQKENIIDESGMPKERFSAEFPKEGPSILRIQQVVRGDSAAYFCASSPTSGNEQFFGPGTRLTVL.

This clone was counted once. The chain is built from TRBV18 and TRBJ2-7; a weak D match, TRBD1 (6 bases). The germline CDR1 and CDR2 sequences are KGHSH and LQKENI. The CDR3 covers 14 residues. The V end lost 5 bases, the J end lost 0 bases, and 11 bases lay between the germline ends. CDR3 loop: CASSRDRNSYEQYF. CDR3 sequence (DNA): TGTGCCAGCTCAAGAGACAGGAACTCCTACGAGCAGTACTTC.

The chain carries TRBV30 and TRBJ1-4; the match to TRBD1 covers 9 bases. The CDR3 length is 15 residues. Losses at the gene ends were 3 bases for V and 8 bases for J; bases not matched to a gene: 10. Germline CDR1 GTSNPN, CDR2 SVGIG (reference sequence). The CDR3 loop is CAWRDRGGRGEKLFF. For the CDR3, the DNA is TGTGCCTGGAGGGACAGGGGCGGCCGGGGGGAAAAACTGTTTTTT.